This T cell receptor beta chain was documented in a study of blood T cells in healthy people across ages. Germline V gives CDR1 SGHTA, CDR2 FQGNSA. This CDR3 spans 15 amino acids. Between the trimmed V and J ends, which lost 4 bases and 6 bases, there was a span of 16 bases. With a J-beta primer mix and a sample-barcoded 5' primer, a second PCR ran about 7 to 12 cycles. TCRdb analysed the 5' RACE reads with MiXCR anew, one entry per CDR3 protein. The data contain about 670,000 distinct CDR3 sequences, more than 45% of them singletons. The source of this sequence is a woman of 80 years or more in good health. The gene calls are TRBV7-2 and TRBJ2-1, with D maybe TRBD2 (6 bases). Sequencing was carried out using blood. The CDR3 sequence: CASSSRGYYRNEQFF. The CDR3 DNA follows: TGTGCCAGCAGCTCACGGGGGTACTATCGCAATGAGCAGTTCTTC.